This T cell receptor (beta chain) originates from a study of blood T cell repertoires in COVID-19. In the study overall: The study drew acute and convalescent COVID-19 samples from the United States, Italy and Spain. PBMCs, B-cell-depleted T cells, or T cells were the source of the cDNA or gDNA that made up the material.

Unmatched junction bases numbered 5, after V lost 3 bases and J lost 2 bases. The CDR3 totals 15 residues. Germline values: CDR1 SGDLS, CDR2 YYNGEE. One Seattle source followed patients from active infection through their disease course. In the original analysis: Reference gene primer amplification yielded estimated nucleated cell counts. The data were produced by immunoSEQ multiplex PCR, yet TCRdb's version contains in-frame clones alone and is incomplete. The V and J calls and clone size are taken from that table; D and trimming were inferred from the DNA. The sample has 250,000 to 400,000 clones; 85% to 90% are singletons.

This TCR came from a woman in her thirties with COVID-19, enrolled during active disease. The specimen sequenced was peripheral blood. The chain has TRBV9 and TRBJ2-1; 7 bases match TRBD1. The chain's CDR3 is CASSARQGTYNEQFF. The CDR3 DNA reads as TGTGCCAGCAGCGCTCGACAGGGTACCTACAATGAGCAGTTCTTC.